The 30 T cell receptor beta chains below were found in one sample sequenced in a study of blood T cells in healthy people across ages. Together with a sample-barcoded 5' primer, a J-beta primer mix was included in a second PCR lasting about 6 to 11 cycles. A single record per CDR3 protein comes from TCRdb applying MiXCR to the 5' RACE reads. The table has over 550,000 distinct CDR3 sequences, about 30% seen once. Sequencing was performed on blood. These receptors were taken from an elderly woman in good health.

The CDR3 DNA reads TGTGCCAGCAGCCAAAGCGGGGGGCCCCAAGAGACCCAGTACTTC. It codes for CASSQSGGPQETQYF. This chain links TRBV7-2 with TRBJ2-5; TRBD2 agrees at 9 bases. The germline gives CDR1 SGHTA, CDR2 FQGNSA. The CDR3 has 15 amino acids. V trimming: 5 bases; J trimming: 1 base; junction bases outside the gene matches: 5.

There are a few counts of this clonotype. The J gene is TRBJ2-6, the V gene TRBV19, with D tentatively TRBD1 or TRBD2 (5 bases each). V was shortened by 1 base and J by 0 bases, with 7 bases between the two germline ends. The germline V gene has CDR1 LNHDA and CDR2 SQIVND (reference sequence). The CDR3 consists of 16 residues. DNA of the CDR3: TGTGCCAGTAGTATAGGGGGGAACTCTGGGGCCAACGTCCTGACTTTC. Amino acid sequence: CASSIGGNSGANVLTF.

The chain carries TRBV20-1 and TRBJ1-5; maybe TRBD1 (5 bases). CDR3 size: 15 residues. The germline gives CDR1 DFQATT, CDR2 SNEGSKA (reference sequence). V was clipped by 3 bases and J by 6 bases, with 18 bases between them. This chain's CDR3 is CSARESGGVSQPQHF. The CDR3 DNA is TGCAGTGCTAGGGAGAGTGGGGGAGTAAGTCAGCCCCAGCATTTT.

This clonotype was counted at least ten times. The V gene is TRBV20-1, the J gene TRBJ2-7; 11 nucleotides line up with TRBD1. CDR1 is DFQATT and CDR2 is SNEGSKA in the germline V gene (reference sequence). Losses at the gene ends were 3 bases for V and 3 bases for J; bases not matched to a gene: 7. The CDR3 runs 15 residues. The DNA for the CDR3 is TGCAGTGCTAGCGAGCCGGGACAGGGGGTCTACGAGCAGTACTTC. It translates to CSASEPGQGVYEQYF.

The chain links TRBV27 to TRBJ1-6; D gene ambiguous. The CDR3 consists of 12 residues. Germline CDR1 MNHEY, CDR2 SMNVEV (reference sequence). Trimming removed 6 bases at V and 9 bases at J, with 9 bases between. CDR3 region: CASRRESSPLHF. CDR3 nucleotides: TGTGCCAGCAGGCGTGAGAGTTCACCCCTCCACTTT.

This clonotype was seen many times. The V gene is TRBV20-1, the J gene TRBJ2-5, with 12 bases matching TRBD2. V gave up 3 bases and J gave up 1 base; unmatched junction bases: 12. The germline V gene encodes CDR1 DFQATT and CDR2 SNEGSKA (reference sequence). The CDR3 loop spans 18 amino acids. The CDR3 coding sequence is TGCAGTGCTAGGTCCCCGTGGGCTAGCGGGGGGGCCCAAGAGACCCAGTACTTC. This gives the protein CSARSPWASGGAQETQYF.

Note on this clonotype: This may arise from a read error, as a much more abundant clone is one base away. J is TRBJ1-2 and V is TRBV15; no definite D call. CDR3 size: 15 residues. Germline V gives CDR1 LNHNV, CDR2 YYDKDF (reference sequence). CDR3 region: CATSRDGVGEDGFTF. The CDR3 nucleotides are TGTGCCACCAGCAGAGATGGGGTTGGAGAAGATGGCTTCACCTTC.

This clonotype was found once. The chain combines TRBV11-2 with TRBJ2-1; 9 nucleotides agree with TRBD1. Germline CDR1 SGHAT, CDR2 FQNNGV. The CDR3 sequence is 14 residues long. V trimming: 4 bases; J trimming: 12 bases; junction bases outside the gene matches: 10. The CDR3 bases are TGTGCCAGCAGCTGGGGACAGGGAGGCGGTGGGCAGTTCTTC. As protein: CASSWGQGGGGQFF.

There are many counts of this clonotype. J is TRBJ1-2 and V is TRBV5-1, with 7 bases aligning to TRBD1. In germline, CDR1 is SGHRS, CDR2 YFSETQ. The V segment lost 0 bases and the J segment 9 bases; nucleotides outside the gene matches: 14. This CDR3 has 16 amino acids. The CDR3 region has the DNA TGCGCCAGCAGCTTGGCCCCGGGACAGAAATCGAATAGCTACACCTTC. Amino acids: CASSLAPGQKSNSYTF. Variable domain in full (rest from reference TRBV5-1 and TRBJ1-2): KAGVTQTPRYLIKTRGQQVTLSCSPISGHRSVSWYQQTPGQGLQFLFEYFSETQRNKGNFPGRFSGRQFSNSRSEMNVSTLELGDSALYLCASSLAPGQKSNSYTFGSGTRLTVV.

This clonotype was observed a handful of times. A much larger clone lies a single base off, so this may be a read error. This chain links TRBV30 with TRBJ2-5; D might be TRBD1 (6 bases). Gene TRBJ2-7 matches the end of the DNA better, so the J call may be wrong. CDR3 size: 13 residues. Per germline, CDR1 GTSNPN and CDR2 SVGIG (reference sequence). In DNA, the CDR3 is TGTGCCTGGAGGGACCAAGGGGGCTACGAGCAGTACTTC. It specifies CAWRDQGGYEQYF.

The chain carries TRBV5-6 and TRBJ2-1, with D uncertain. This CDR3 has 13 residues. Trimming stripped 1 base from V and 11 bases from J, with 13 bases between. CDR1 and CDR2 (germline): SGHDT, YYEEEE. CDR3 nucleotide sequence: TGTGCCAGCAGCTTGATAGGCTCCTACAAGCAGTTCTTC. Translated: CASSLIGSYKQFF. The whole variable domain, remainder taken from reference TRBV5-6 and TRBJ2-1, is DAGVTQSPTHLIKTRGQQVTLRCSPKSGHDTVSWYQQALGQGPQFIFQYYEEEERQRGNFPDRFSGHQFPNYSSELNVNALLLGDSALYLCASSLIGSYKQFFGPGTRLTVL.

The gene calls are TRBV9 and TRBJ1-2, with D tentatively TRBD1 (5 bases). V lost 3 bases and J lost 0, with 18 bases in between. CDR1 SGDLS and CDR2 YYNGEE come from the germline V gene. The CDR3 length is 17 residues. CDR3 sequence: CASSAAGGRSPNYGYTF. CDR3 bases: TGTGCCAGCAGCGCGGCGGGGGGGAGGAGCCCTAACTATGGCTACACCTTC.

This clonotype showed up many times. The chain has TRBV7-2 and TRBJ2-7, with D maybe TRBD2 (7 bases). Germline V gene lookup returns CDR1 SGHTA and CDR2 FQGNSA. The CDR3 has 16 residues. V lost 8 bases to trimming and J lost 3 bases, with 23 bases between them. DNA of the CDR3: TGTGCCAGCGGGGCGGGGGCCCTCGGTAGTAACTACGAGCAGTACTTC. Amino acids: CASGAGALGSNYEQYF.

This clonotype has ten or more counts. This may stem from a read error, because a much larger clone lies one nucleotide away. The V call is TRBV12-3 or TRBV12-4, the J call TRBJ2-1, with 9 bases identical to TRBD1. J was trimmed by 7 bases and V by 7 bases; bases with no gene match: 11. CDR3 length equals 15 residues. The CDR3, as DNA: TGTGCCAGCACCGTGGGACAGGGTAGTTGGAATGAGCAGTTCTTC. This encodes CASTVGQGSWNEQFF.

The chain couples TRBV2 to TRBJ2-7; 8 nucleotides align to TRBD2. V lost 6 bases and J lost 10; bases outside the gene matches: 11. The CDR3 runs to 13 residues. In germline, CDR1 is SNHLY, CDR2 FYNNEI. The CDR3 reads CASRGTGGTPQYF. The CDR3 bases are TGTGCCAGCAGGGGGACGGGGGGGACCCCTCAGTACTTC.

The chain uses TRBV6-2 or TRBV6-3 and TRBJ1-5, with unresolved D. V was shortened by 6 bases and J by 7 bases, with 16 bases between the two germline ends. This CDR3 region has 14 residues. CDR1 and CDR2 (germline): MNHEY, SVGEGT. The CDR3 nucleotides are TGTGCCAGCAGGGCTCGGAGACTCGGGCAGCCCCAGCATTTT. This sequence encodes CASRARRLGQPQHF.

The DNA for the CDR3 is TGTGCCTGGACCCCCGGCGGCAGGGACTATGGCTACACCTTC. Translating it yields CAWTPGGRDYGYTF. The chain carries TRBV30 and TRBJ1-2; possibly TRBD1 for D (5 bases). The CDR3 extends over 14 amino acids. Germline assignment: CDR1 GTSNPN and CDR2 SVGIG (reference sequence). V dropped 4 bases and J dropped 3 bases, with 15 bases sitting between them.

This clonotype was seen only a few times. A much larger clone lies one base from this, so it may be a read error. This chain joins TRBV29-1 and TRBJ2-7; D gene ambiguous. Trimming removed 4 bases at V and 7 bases at J, with 11 bases between. Germline loops: CDR1 SQVTM, CDR2 ANQGSEA. This CDR3 spans 11 amino acids. The CDR3 is CSVAGVNEQYF. DNA of the CDR3: TGCAGCGTTGCTGGGGTGAATGAGCAGTACTTC.

The sample holds a few counts of this clonotype. One base away lies a much larger clone, so this may be a sequencing read error. The chain has TRBV20-1 and TRBJ2-5; 7 bases match TRBD2. Trimming removed 4 bases from V and 11 bases from J; junction bases left unmatched: 10. Per germline, CDR1 DFQATT and CDR2 SNEGSKA (reference sequence). This CDR3 is built from 12 residues. CDR3 DNA sequence: TGCAGTGCTATCCGGGGGGTGAATGAGCAGTACTTC. Residues: CSAIRGVNEQYF.

On this clonotype itself: A read error is possible here, since a much larger clone lies one base away. The chain has TRBV29-1 and TRBJ1-4; maybe TRBD1 (6 bases). This CDR3 is built from 12 residues. Germline CDR1 reads SQVTM; CDR2 reads ANQGSEA. The chain's CDR3 is CSASDRNLKRFF. CDR3 DNA: TGCAGCGCTTCGGACAGAAATTTAAAACGGTTTTTT.

This clonotype was observed at least ten times. This chain uses TRBV6-5 with TRBJ2-5; TRBD2 aligns across 14 bases. Trimming at V came to 0 bases and at J to 4 bases, leaving 13 bases not matched to a gene. Germline CDR1 and CDR2: MNHEY and SVGAGI. This CDR3 is built from 20 residues. CDR3 loop: CASSYSKKGLAGGVGETQYF. The CDR3 DNA reads TGTGCCAGCAGTTACTCGAAGAAAGGACTAGCGGGGGGTGTAGGAGAGACCCAGTACTTC.

This clonotype was detected many times. V gene TRBV4-1 combines with J gene TRBJ1-2; weak D call: TRBD1 (6 bases). Germline CDR1 is MGHRA and CDR2 is YSYEKL. The germline V and J ends were trimmed by 2 bases and 3 bases, with 10 bases remaining between them. This CDR3 spans 14 amino acids. CDR3 residues: CASSQPTGHYGYTF. The CDR3 DNA follows: TGCGCCAGCAGCCAACCTACAGGGCACTATGGCTACACCTTC.

The J gene is TRBJ2-2, the V gene TRBV5-1; D possibly corresponds to TRBD1 (5 bases). CDR3 length equals 18 residues. The germline gives CDR1 SGHRS, CDR2 YFSETQ. Trimming removed 0 bases at V and 4 bases at J, with 19 bases between. This CDR3 reads CASSLDGAGIPSTGELFF. DNA for the CDR3: TGCGCCAGCAGCTTGGACGGTGCAGGGATACCCAGCACCGGGGAGCTGTTTTTT.

This clonotype was counted ten times or more. This chain joins TRBV5-1 and TRBJ1-1; 7 bases are a match to TRBD1. The V gene's germline CDR1 is SGHRS and CDR2 YFSETQ. The CDR3 sequence is 14 residues long. J was trimmed by 5 bases and V by 4 bases; bases with no gene match: 8. The CDR3 DNA reads TGCGCCAGCAGCCTAACACAGGGGCGGACTGAAGCTTTCTTT. Amino acid sequence: CASSLTQGRTEAFF. The full variable domain, rest sourced from reference TRBV5-1 and TRBJ1-1, is KAGVTQTPRYLIKTRGQQVTLSCSPISGHRSVSWYQQTPGQGLQFLFEYFSETQRNKGNFPGRFSGRQFSNSRSEMNVSTLELGDSALYLCASSLTQGRTEAFFGQGTRLTVV.

As regards this clonotype: A clone one base away is much larger, so this may be a read error. The genes are TRBV12-3 or TRBV12-4 and TRBJ1-5; no firm D call. The CDR3 is 14 residues long. CDR3 in DNA: TGTGCCAGCGGATTTGAGGCAAGCAATCAGTCCCAGCATTTT. It translates to CASGFEASNQSQHF.

This clonotype appeared many times. This chain links TRBV28 with TRBJ2-7, with 9 bases that match TRBD1. The V and J ends lost 6 bases and 1 base, in that order; junction bases with no gene match: 7. The germline V gene has CDR1 MDHEN and CDR2 SYDVKM. The CDR3 has 15 residues. Here the CDR3 DNA reads TGTGCCAGCAGACACTGGGACAGGGCTTCCTACGAGCAGTACTTC. This encodes CASRHWDRASYEQYF.

This clonotype was observed a handful of times. The V and J genes are TRBV2 and TRBJ1-5, with D perhaps matching TRBD1 (6 bases). V dropped 8 bases and J dropped 5 bases, with 13 bases sitting between them. Germline values: CDR1 SNHLY, CDR2 FYNNEI. This CDR3 is built from 13 residues. Here the CDR3 DNA reads TGTGCCAGCTCGGCGAGGGGGGATCAGCCCCAGCATTTT. Amino acid sequence: CASSARGDQPQHF.

The chain links TRBV9 to TRBJ1-5; D is unclear. Trimming removed 5 bases from V and 3 bases from J, with 12 bases in between. The germline V gene has CDR1 SGDLS and CDR2 YYNGEE. The CDR3 consists of 14 residues. This CDR3 is CASSRDGINQPQHF. CDR3 in DNA: TGTGCCAGCAGTCGAGACGGAATCAATCAGCCCCAGCATTTT.

The chain employs TRBV10-3 and TRBJ2-3; D may be TRBD1 or TRBD2 (6 bases each). Deletions cut 6 bases from V and 5 bases from J, with 21 bases between. This CDR3 is 16 amino acids long. Germline assignment: CDR1 ENHRY and CDR2 SYGVKD. CDR3 residues: CAIRSAGGEGGDTQYF. The CDR3, as DNA: TGTGCCATCAGGTCTGCCGGCGGGGAAGGGGGAGATACGCAGTATTTT.

This clonotype turned up a few times. Germline and junction disagree at one end, which may indicate a read error. The chain uses TRBV12-3 or TRBV12-4 and TRBJ2-1, with D perhaps TRBD2 (6 bases). The CDR3 runs to 15 residues. The CDR3 spells CASSLGGMSYNEQFF. DNA for the CDR3: TGTGCCAGCAGTTTGGGCGGGATGTCCTACAACGAGCAGTTCTTC.